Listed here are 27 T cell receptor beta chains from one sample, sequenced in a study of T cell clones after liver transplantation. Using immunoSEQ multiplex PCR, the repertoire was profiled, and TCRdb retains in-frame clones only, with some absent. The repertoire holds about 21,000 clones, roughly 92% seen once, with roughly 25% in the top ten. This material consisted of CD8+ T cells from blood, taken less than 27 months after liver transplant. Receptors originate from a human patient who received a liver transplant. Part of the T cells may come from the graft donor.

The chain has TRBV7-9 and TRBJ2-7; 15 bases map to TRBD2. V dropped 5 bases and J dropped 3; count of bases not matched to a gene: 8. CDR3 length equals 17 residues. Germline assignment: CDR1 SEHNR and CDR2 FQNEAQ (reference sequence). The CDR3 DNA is TGTGCCAGCAGCCCTGGACTAGCGGGAGGGTCGAGCTACGAGCAGTACTTC. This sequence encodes CASSPGLAGGSSYEQYF. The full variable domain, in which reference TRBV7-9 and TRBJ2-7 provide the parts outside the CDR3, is DTGVSQNPRHKITKRGQNVTFRCDPISEHNRLYWYRQTLGQGPEFLTYFQNEAQLEKSRLLSDRFSAERPKGSFSTLEIQRTEQGDSAMYLCASSPGLAGGSSYEQYFGPGTRLTVT.

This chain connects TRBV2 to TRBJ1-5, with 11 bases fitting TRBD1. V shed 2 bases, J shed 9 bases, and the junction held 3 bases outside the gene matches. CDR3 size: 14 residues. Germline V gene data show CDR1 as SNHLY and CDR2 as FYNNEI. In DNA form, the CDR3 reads TGTGCCAGCAGTGAATGGACAGGGGGCTTGCCCCAGCATTTT. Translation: CASSEWTGGLPQHF.

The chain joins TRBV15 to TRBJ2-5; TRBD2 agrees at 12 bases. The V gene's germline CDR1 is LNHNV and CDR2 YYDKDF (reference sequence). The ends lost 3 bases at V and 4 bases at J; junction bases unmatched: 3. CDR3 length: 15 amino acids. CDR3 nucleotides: TGTGCCACCAGCAGGATGACTAGCGGGGGAGAGACCCAGTACTTC. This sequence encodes CATSRMTSGGETQYF.

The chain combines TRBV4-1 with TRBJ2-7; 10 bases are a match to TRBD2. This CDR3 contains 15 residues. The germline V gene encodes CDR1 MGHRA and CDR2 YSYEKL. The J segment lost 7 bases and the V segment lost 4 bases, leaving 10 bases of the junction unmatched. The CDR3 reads CASSPSGSLQREQYF. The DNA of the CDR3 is TGCGCCAGCAGCCCTAGCGGGAGCCTCCAGAGGGAGCAGTACTTC.

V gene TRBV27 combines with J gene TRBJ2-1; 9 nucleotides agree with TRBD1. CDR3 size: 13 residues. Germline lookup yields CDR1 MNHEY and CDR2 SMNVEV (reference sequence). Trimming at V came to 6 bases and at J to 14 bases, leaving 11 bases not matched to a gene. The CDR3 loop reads CASSPGTGIVEFF. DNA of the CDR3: TGTGCCAGCAGCCCCGGGACAGGGATTGTGGAGTTCTTC.

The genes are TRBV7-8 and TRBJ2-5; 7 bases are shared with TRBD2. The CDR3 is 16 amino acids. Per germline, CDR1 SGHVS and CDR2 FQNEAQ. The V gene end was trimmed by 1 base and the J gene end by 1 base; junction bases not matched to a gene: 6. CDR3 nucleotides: TGTGCCAGCAGCTTAGGCGGGAGCCCCCCCCAAGAGACCCAGTACTTC. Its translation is CASSLGGSPPQETQYF.

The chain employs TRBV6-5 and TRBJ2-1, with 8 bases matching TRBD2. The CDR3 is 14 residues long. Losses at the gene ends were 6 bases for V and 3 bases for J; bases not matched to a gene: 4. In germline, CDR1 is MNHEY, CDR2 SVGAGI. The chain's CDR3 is CASRPGLVYNEQFF. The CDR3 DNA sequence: TGTGCCAGCAGACCGGGACTAGTCTACAATGAGCAGTTCTTC.

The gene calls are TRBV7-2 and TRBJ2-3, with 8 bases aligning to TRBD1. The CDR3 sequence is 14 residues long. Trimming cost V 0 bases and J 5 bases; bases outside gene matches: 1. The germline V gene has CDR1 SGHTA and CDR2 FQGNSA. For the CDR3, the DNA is TGTGCCAGCAGCTTAGCCAGGGGGCGAGATACGCAGTATTTT. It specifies CASSLARGRDTQYF.

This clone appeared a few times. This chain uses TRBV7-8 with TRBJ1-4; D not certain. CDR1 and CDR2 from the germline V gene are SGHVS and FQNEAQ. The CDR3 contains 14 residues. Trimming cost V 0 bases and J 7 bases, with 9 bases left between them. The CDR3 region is CASSLARWGEKLFF. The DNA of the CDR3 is TGTGCCAGCAGCTTAGCTAGGTGGGGTGAAAAACTGTTTTTT. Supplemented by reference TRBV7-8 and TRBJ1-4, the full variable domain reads GAGVSQSPRYKVAKRGQDVALRCDPISGHVSLFWYQQALGQGPEFLTYFQNEAQLDKSGLPSDRFFAERPEGSVSTLKIQRTQQEDSAVYLCASSLARWGEKLFFGSGTQLSVL.

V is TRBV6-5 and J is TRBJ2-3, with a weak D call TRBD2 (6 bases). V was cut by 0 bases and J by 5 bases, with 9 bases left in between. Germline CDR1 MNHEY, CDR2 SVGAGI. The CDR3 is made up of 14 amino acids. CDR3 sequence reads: CASSYSASVDTQYF. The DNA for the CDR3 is TGTGCCAGCAGTTACTCGGCTAGCGTAGATACGCAGTATTTT.

CDR3 region: CSVEGLAGIYNEQFF. The DNA of the CDR3 is TGCAGCGTTGAGGGACTAGCGGGCATCTACAATGAGCAGTTCTTC. V gene TRBV29-1 combines with J gene TRBJ2-1; TRBD2 matches at 12 bases. The CDR3 is 15 residues long. Unmatched junction bases numbered 3, after V lost 3 bases and J lost 3 bases. Germline V gene sequence: CDR1 SQVTM, CDR2 ANQGSEA.

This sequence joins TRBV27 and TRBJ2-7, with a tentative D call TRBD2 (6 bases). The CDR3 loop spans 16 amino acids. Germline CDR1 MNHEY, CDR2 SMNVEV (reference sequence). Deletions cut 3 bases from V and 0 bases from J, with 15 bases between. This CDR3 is CASSFSGGESSYEQYF. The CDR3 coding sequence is TGTGCCAGCAGTTTCAGTGGCGGGGAAAGCTCCTACGAGCAGTACTTC.

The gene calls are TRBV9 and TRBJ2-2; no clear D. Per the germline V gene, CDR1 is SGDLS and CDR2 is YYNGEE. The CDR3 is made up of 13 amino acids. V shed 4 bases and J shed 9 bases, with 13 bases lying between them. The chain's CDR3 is CASSPALTRELFF. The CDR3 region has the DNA TGTGCCAGCAGCCCCGCCTTGACCCGGGAGCTGTTTTTT.

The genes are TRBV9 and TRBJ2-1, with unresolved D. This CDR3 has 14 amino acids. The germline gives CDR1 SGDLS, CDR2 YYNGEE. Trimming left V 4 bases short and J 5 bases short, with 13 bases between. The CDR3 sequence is CASSPGGRDNEQFF. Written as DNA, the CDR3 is TGTGCCAGCAGCCCAGGTGGGCGCGACAATGAGCAGTTCTTC. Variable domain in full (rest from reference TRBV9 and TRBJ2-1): DSGVTQTPKHLITATGQRVTLRCSPRSGDLSVYWYQQSLDQGLQFLIQYYNGEERAKGNILERFSAQQFPDLHSELNLSSLELGDSALYFCASSPGGRDNEQFFGPGTRLTVL.

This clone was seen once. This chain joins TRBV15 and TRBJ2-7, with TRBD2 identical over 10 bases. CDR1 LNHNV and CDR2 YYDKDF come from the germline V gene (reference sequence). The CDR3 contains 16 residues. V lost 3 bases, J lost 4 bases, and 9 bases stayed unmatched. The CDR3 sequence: CATSRGASGSGYEQYF. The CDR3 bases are TGTGCCACCAGCAGGGGGGCTAGCGGGAGTGGTTACGAGCAGTACTTC. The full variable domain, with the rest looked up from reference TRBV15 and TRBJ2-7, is DAMVIQNPRYQVTQFGKPVTLSCSQTLNHNVMYWYQQKSSQAPKLLFHYYDKDFNNEADTPDNFQSRRPNTSFCFLDIRSPGLGDTAMYLCATSRGASGSGYEQYFGPGTRLTVT.

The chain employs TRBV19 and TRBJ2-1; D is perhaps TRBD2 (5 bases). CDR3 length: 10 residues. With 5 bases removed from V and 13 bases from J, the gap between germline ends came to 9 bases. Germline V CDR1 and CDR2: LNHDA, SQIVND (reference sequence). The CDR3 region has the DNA TGTGCCAGTAGTGGACCGGGACAGTTCTTC. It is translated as CASSGPGQFF.

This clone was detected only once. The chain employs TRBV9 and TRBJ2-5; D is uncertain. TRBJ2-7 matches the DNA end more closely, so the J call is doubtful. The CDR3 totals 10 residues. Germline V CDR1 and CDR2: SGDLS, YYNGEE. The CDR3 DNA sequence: TGTGCCAGCAGCGTAGTCGAGCAGTACTTC. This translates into CASSVVEQYF.

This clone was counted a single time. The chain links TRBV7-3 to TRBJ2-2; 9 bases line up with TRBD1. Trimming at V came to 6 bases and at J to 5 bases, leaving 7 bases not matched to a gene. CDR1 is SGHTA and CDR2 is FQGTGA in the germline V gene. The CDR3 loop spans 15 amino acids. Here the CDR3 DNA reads TGTGCCAGCAGTCCAACAGGGGGCTCAACCGGGGAGCTGTTTTTT. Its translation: CASSPTGGSTGELFF.

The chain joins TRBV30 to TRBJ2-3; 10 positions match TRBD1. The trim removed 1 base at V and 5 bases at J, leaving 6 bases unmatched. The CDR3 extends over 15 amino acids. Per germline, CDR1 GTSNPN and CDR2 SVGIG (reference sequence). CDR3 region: CAWSGGQGVGDTQYF. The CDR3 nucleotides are TGTGCCTGGAGTGGAGGACAGGGGGTTGGAGATACGCAGTATTTT.

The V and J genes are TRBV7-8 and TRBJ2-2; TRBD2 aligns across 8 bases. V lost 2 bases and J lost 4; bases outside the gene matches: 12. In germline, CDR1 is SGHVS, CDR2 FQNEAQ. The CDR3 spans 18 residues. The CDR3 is CASSLLGNLAGGTGELFF. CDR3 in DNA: TGTGCCAGCAGCTTATTGGGGAATCTGGCGGGGGGCACCGGGGAGCTGTTTTTT. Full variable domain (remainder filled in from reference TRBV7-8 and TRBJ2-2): GAGVSQSPRYKVAKRGQDVALRCDPISGHVSLFWYQQALGQGPEFLTYFQNEAQLDKSGLPSDRFFAERPEGSVSTLKIQRTQQEDSAVYLCASSLLGNLAGGTGELFFGEGSRLTVL.

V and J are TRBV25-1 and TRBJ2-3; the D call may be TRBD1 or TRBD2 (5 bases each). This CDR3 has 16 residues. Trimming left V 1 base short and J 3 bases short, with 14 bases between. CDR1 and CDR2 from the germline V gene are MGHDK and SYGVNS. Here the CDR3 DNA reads TGTGCCAGCAGTGAATTAGGGGCCGAGGGTACAGATACGCAGTATTTT. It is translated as CASSELGAEGTDTQYF.

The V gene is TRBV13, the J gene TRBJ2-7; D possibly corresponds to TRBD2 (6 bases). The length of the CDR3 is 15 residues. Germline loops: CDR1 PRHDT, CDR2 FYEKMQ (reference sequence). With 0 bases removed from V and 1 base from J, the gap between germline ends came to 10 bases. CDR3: CASSLGPGTSYEQYF. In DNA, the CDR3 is TGTGCCAGCAGCTTAGGGCCTGGGACTTCCTACGAGCAGTACTTC. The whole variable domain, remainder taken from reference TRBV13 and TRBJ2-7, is AAGVIQSPRHLIKEKRETATLKCYPIPRHDTVYWYQQGPGQDPQFLISFYEKMQSDKGSIPDRFSAQQFSDYHSELNMSSLELGDSALYFCASSLGPGTSYEQYFGPGTRLTVT.

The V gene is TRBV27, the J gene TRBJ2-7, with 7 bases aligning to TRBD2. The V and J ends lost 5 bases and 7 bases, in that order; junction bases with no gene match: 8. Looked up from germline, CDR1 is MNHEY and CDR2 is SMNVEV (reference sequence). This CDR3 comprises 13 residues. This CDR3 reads CASSMGGVGEQYF. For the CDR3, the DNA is TGTGCCAGCAGTATGGGGGGGGTGGGGGAGCAGTACTTC.

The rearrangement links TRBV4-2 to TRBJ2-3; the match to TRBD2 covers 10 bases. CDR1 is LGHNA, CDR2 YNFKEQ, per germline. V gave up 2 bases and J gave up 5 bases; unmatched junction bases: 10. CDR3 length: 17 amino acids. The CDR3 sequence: CASSQIAGGPPGDTQYF. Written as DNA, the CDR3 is TGTGCCAGCAGCCAAATAGCGGGAGGACCTCCGGGAGATACGCAGTATTTT.

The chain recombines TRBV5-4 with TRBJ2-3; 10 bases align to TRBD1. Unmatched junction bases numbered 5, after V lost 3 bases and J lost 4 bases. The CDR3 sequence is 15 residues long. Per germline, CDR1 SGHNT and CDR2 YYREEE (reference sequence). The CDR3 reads CASSSPGQGPDTQYF. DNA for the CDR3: TGTGCCAGCAGCTCTCCGGGACAGGGGCCAGATACGCAGTATTTT.

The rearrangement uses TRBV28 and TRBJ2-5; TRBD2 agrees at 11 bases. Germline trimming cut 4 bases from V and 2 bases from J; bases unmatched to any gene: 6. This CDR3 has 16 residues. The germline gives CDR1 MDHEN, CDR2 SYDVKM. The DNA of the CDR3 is TGTGCCAGCAGTTCGACCGGGACTAGCGGACAAGAGACCCAGTACTTC. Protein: CASSSTGTSGQETQYF.

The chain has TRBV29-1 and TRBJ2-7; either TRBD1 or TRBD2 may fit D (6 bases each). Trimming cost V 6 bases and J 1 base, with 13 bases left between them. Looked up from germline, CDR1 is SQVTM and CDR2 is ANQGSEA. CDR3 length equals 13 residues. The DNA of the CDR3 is TGCAGCGTCGAGGGGGAGGCTTCCTACGAGCAGTACTTC. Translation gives CSVEGEASYEQYF.